This T cell receptor (beta chain) was observed in a study of radiotherapy plus CTLA-4 blockade in lung cancer. Study-wide points: Clones derived from tumor TCRs expanded in blood after radiotherapy plus ipilimumab.

With ipilimumab providing CTLA-4 blockade, focal radiation was administered to patients who had chemo-refractory metastatic non-small-cell lung cancer. Assay used: immunoSEQ multiplex PCR; TCRdb lists only in-frame clones, some missing. The sample comprises tens of thousands of clones, approximately 78% of which are singletons, and roughly 7% rests with the top ten. As concerns this clone: Its matching antigen is unknown.

CDR3 size: 12 residues. The V gene's germline CDR1 is SGHTA and CDR2 FQGNSA. Trimming left V 5 bases short and J 6 bases short, with 11 bases between. The chain combines TRBV7-2 with TRBJ2-7; possible D gene TRBD2, 5 bases. This clonotype originated in a human donor with non-small cell lung cancer who had a complete response to radiotherapy plus ipilimumab. Sequenced here: peripheral blood, sampled from a patient treated with radiotherapy plus ipilimumab. The CDR3 is CASSRLAGEQYF. The CDR3 nucleotides read TGTGCCAGCAGCCGTCTTGCGGGCGAGCAGTACTTC.